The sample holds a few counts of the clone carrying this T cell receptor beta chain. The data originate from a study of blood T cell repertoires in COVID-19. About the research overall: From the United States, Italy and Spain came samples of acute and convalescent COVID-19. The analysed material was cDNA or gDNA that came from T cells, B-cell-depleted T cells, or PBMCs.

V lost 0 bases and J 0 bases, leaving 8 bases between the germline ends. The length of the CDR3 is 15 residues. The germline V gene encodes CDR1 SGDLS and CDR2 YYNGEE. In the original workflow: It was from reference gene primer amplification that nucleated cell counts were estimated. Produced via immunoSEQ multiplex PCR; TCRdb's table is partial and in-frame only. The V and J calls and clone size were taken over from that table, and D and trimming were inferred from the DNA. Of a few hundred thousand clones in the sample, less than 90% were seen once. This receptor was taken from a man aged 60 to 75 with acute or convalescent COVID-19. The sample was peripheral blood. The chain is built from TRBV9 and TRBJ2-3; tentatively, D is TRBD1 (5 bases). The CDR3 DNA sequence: TGTGCCAGCAGCGTAGAGGGGATAAGCACAGATACGCAGTATTTT. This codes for CASSVEGISTDTQYF.